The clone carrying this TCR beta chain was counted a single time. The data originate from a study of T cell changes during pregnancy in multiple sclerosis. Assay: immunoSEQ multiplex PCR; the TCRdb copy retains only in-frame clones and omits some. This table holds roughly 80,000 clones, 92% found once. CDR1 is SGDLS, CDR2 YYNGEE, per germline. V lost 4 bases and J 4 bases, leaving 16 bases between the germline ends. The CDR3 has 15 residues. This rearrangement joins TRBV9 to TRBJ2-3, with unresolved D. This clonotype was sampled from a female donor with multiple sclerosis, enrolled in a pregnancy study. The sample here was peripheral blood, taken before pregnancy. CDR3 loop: CASSPTPIVADTQYF. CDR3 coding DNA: TGTGCCAGCAGCCCAACCCCTATCGTCGCAGATACGCAGTATTTT.